This T cell receptor beta chain is drawn from a study of CD8+ T cells in alopecia areata. Study-wide context: Those treated were given oral tofacitinib at 5 to 10 mg twice daily.

Indicated treatment: oral pan-JAK inhibitor, 5-10 mg twice daily. cDNA serving as the sequencing template came from extracted, reverse transcribed RNA. Sequenced by immunoSEQ multiplex PCR; TCRdb stores in-frame clones only, minus some. The repertoire consists of hundreds of thousands of clones, with roughly 60% occurring once and the leading ten covering 0.75% to 0.95%. The CDR3 sequence is 15 residues long. Trimming stripped 2 bases from V and 5 bases from J, with 15 bases between. In germline, CDR1 is SGHDT, CDR2 YYEEEE. The chain links TRBV5-6 to TRBJ2-3; a possible D gene is TRBD2 (5 bases). The source was CD4+ T cells sorted from blood, collected around week 52, from a patient treated with tofacitinib. This clonotype was sampled from a human donor with alopecia areata. The CDR3 DNA reads TGTGCCAGCAGCTTCGAGGGAATGCACAGAGATACGCAGTATTTT. It is translated as CASSFEGMHRDTQYF.